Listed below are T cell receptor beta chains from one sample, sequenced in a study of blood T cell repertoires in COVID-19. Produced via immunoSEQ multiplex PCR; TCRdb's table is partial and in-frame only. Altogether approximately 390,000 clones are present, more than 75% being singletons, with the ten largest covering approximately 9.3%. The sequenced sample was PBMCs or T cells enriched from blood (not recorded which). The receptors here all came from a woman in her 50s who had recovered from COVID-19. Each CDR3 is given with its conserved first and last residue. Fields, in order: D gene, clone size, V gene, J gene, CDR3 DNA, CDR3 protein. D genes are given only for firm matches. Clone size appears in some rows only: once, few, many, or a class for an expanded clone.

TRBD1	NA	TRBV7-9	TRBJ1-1	TGTGCCAGCAGCTTAGTAGGACAGGGCAACACTGAAGCTTTCTTT	CASSLVGQGNTEAFF
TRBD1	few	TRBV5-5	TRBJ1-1	TGTGCCAGCAGCCGGGACAGGGGGCTAAGACTTCTCTCTGAAGCTTTCTTT	CASSRDRGLRLLSEAFF
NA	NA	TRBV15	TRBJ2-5	TGTGCCACCAGCAGAGATGTCGGTGGGACCCAGTACTTC	CATSRDVGGTQYF
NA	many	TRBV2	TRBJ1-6	TGTGCCAGCAGAGGAACAGGGAATTCACCCCTCCACTTT	CASRGTGNSPLHF
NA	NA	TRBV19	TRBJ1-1	TGTGCCAGTAACGCCATATGGGGGGGGGACACTGAAGCTTTCTTT	CASNAIWGGDTEAFF
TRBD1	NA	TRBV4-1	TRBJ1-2	TGCGCCAGCAGCCAGACAGGGAACTATGGCTACACCTTC	CASSQTGNYGYTF
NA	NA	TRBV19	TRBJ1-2	TGTGCCACGTACGAGGGGAGGTTGCCTAACTATGGCTACACCTTC	CATYEGRLPNYGYTF
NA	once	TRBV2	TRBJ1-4	TGTGCCAGCAGGTTGGAGGGTTATCTGTTTTTT	CASRLEGYLFF
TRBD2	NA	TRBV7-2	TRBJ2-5	TGTGCCAGCAGCAAAGGACTAGCGGGGGGTCAAGAGACCCAGTACTTC	CASSKGLAGGQETQYF
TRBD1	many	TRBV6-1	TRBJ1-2	TGTGCCAGCAGTGAAGCCGGGACAGGGGGCTATGGCTACACCTTC	CASSEAGTGGYGYTF
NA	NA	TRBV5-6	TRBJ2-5	TGTGCCAGCAGCTTGGCTATCACGAGGTCAGGGTATCGAGAGACCCAGTACTTC	CASSLAITRSGYRETQYF
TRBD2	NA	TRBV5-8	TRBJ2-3	TGTGCCAGCAGCTTGGCTAGCGGGGGCACAGATACGCAGTATTTT	CASSLASGGTDTQYF
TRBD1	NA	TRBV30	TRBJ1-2	TGTGCCTGGAGTCGGGCAGGGGGCGCGAGGGGCTACACCTTC	CAWSRAGGARGYTF
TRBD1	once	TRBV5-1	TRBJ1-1	TGCGCCAGCAGCTTCGAACAGGGGGCTTTCACTGAAGCTTTCTTT	CASSFEQGAFTEAFF
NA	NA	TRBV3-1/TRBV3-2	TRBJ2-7	TGTGCCAGCAGCCAAGACTGGAGATCCACCTACGAGCAGTACTTC	CASSQDWRSTYEQYF
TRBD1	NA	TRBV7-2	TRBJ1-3	TGTGCCAGCAGCTCCTCGACAGGGGATGGAAACACCATATATTTT	CASSSSTGDGNTIYF